The 5 T cell receptor beta chains reported below all come from one sample, sequenced in a study of T cell repertoires in cytomegalovirus infection. No antigen has been identified for these receptors. TCRdb re-called the reads with MiXCR, one entry per CDR3 protein. The data hold 900,000 to 950,000 distinct CDR3 sequences, with less than 40% observed a single time. Specimen: cultured CD8+ T cells from PBMCs, collected from culture after CMV antigen stimulation. These receptors came from a human donor in good health (CMV status not recorded). Some clones in this sample may be carry-over from other donors' samples.

The J gene is TRBJ2-5, the V gene TRBV19; 11 bases are shared with TRBD2. The V and J ends lost 6 bases and 5 bases, in that order; junction bases with no gene match: 5. The length of the CDR3 is 14 residues. Germline V CDR1 and CDR2: LNHDA, SQIVND (reference sequence). The CDR3 DNA reads as TGTGCCAGTAGGAAGCGGACTAGCGGGGAGACCCAGTACTTC. This encodes CASRKRTSGETQYF.

This clonotype was detected ten times or more. V gene TRBV7-2 combines with J gene TRBJ1-1; D is perhaps TRBD1 (5 bases). With 3 bases removed from V and 5 bases from J, the gap between germline ends came to 19 bases. Germline lookup yields CDR1 SGHTA and CDR2 FQGNSA. This CDR3 is built from 16 residues. The CDR3 DNA reads as TGTGCCAGCAGCTTCGGGTGGATTGGGGCCGTTACTGAAGCTTTCTTT. Translating gives CASSFGWIGAVTEAFF.

This clonotype was observed many times. The chain combines TRBV6-1 with TRBJ1-5; the D gene is possibly TRBD1 (5 bases). The germline V and J ends were trimmed by 2 bases and 0 bases, with 11 bases remaining between them. This CDR3 spans 16 amino acids. CDR1 MNHNS and CDR2 SASEGT come from the germline V gene. CDR3 coding DNA: TGTGCCAGCAGTGAATTCACAGGACATAGCAATCAGCCCCAGCATTTT. Translating it yields CASSEFTGHSNQPQHF.

This clonotype was seen repeatedly, ten times or more. The chain employs TRBV7-6 and TRBJ1-1; no reliable D call. The CDR3 has 14 residues. Trimming removed 5 bases from V and 2 bases from J, with 12 bases in between. CDR1 is SGHVS, CDR2 FNYEAQ, per germline. CDR3: CASSPSGPNTEAFF. The CDR3, as DNA: TGTGCCAGCAGCCCTTCCGGCCCAAACACTGAAGCTTTCTTT.

This clonotype was counted a few times. The V gene is TRBV6-6, the J gene TRBJ2-1; TRBD1 aligns across 10 bases. J lost 6 bases, V lost 0 bases, and 2 bases had no gene match. Germline V CDR1 and CDR2: MNHNY, SVGAGI (reference sequence). This CDR3 spans 15 amino acids. The CDR3 nucleotides are TGTGCCAGCAGTTACTCTGGGACAGGGGCCAATGAGCAGTTCTTC. It is translated as CASSYSGTGANEQFF.